The entry below describes one TCR beta chain. The antigen is undetermined. The donors were members of the validation cohort, which comprised roughly 130 subjects and was separate from the first cohort of fewer than 700 subjects. These data belong to a study of cytomegalovirus exposure and HLA in healthy donors. Study as a whole: The 90 to 150 validation repertoires used the same platform as the roughly 670 first-cohort repertoires, a later analysis reported. General study results and limits: Despite most TCR sequences being rare, some public TCRs occurred in many donors. Reportedly, diagnosis of cytomegalovirus status by the classifier showed high specificity and sensitivity.

Measured with immunoSEQ multiplex PCR; TCRdb has only the in-frame clones, and not every one. In the table there are 130,000 to 150,000 clones, around nine tenths of which are singletons. V was clipped by 7 bases and J by 2 bases, with 14 bases between them. Germline CDR1 is SEHNR and CDR2 is FQNEAQ (reference sequence). This CDR3 comprises 14 residues. This sequence joins TRBV7-9 and TRBJ1-1; TRBD1 might be the D (5 bases). This receptor was taken from a woman younger than 30 in good health and CMV-seropositive. Input material: PBMCs. The CDR3 bases are TGTGCCAGCATCCCAACGACAGCCAACACTGAAGCTTTCTTT. Its translation: CASIPTTANTEAFF.